These T cell receptor beta chains were read from a single sample in a study of Ad26.COV2.S vaccination and SARS-CoV-2 variants. Data came from immunoSEQ multiplex PCR; TCRdb stores just in-frame clones and leaves some out. The repertoire holds over 400,000 clones, with around 91% as singletons. The sample in question was peripheral blood, obtained in a trial of Ad26.COV2.S vaccine versus placebo. The receptors shown here come from a person between 18 and 60 years old who received the Ad26.COV2.S COVID-19 vaccine or a placebo. The CDR3 runs from the conserved cysteine through the conserved F or W. A D gene is named only where the DNA matches it firmly. A clone size is listed for some rows: how often the clone was seen (once, few, many), or a class if it is expanded.

clone size: NA; D gene: TRBD2; V gene: TRBV19; J gene: TRBJ2-7; CDR3 protein: CASSIAGTSGSLSYEQYF; CDR3 DNA: TGTGCCAGTAGTATAGCCGGGACTAGCGGGAGCTTGTCCTACGAGCAGTACTTC
clone size: NA; D gene: NA; V gene: TRBV27; J gene: TRBJ2-7; CDR3 protein: CASRRTVSYEQYF; CDR3 DNA: TGTGCCAGCAGAAGGACAGTAAGCTACGAGCAGTACTTC
clone size: NA; D gene: NA; V gene: TRBV9; J gene: TRBJ1-3; CDR3 protein: CASSSLDSRSGNTIYF; CDR3 DNA: TGTGCCAGCAGTTCCCTCGACAGCCGCTCTGGAAACACCATATATTTT
clone size: NA; D gene: NA; V gene: TRBV28; J gene: TRBJ2-7; CDR3 protein: CASSYASSYEQYF; CDR3 DNA: TGTGCCAGCAGTTACGCCTCTTCCTACGAGCAGTACTTC
clone size: NA; D gene: TRBD1; V gene: TRBV6-2/TRBV6-3; J gene: TRBJ1-2; CDR3 protein: CASSDLYPPTGAYGYTF; CDR3 DNA: TGTGCCAGCAGCGACCTTTACCCCCCGACAGGGGCTTATGGCTACACCTTC
clone size: NA; D gene: NA; V gene: TRBV24-1; J gene: TRBJ2-2; CDR3 protein: CATSDSSRTGELFF; CDR3 DNA: TGTGCCACCAGTGATAGCTCGCGGACCGGGGAGCTGTTTTTT
clone size: once; D gene: NA; V gene: TRBV27; J gene: TRBJ2-2; CDR3 protein: CARHKDIPNTGELFF; CDR3 DNA: TGTGCCAGACACAAAGACATCCCAAACACCGGGGAGCTGTTTTTT
clone size: few; D gene: TRBD1; V gene: TRBV6-6; J gene: TRBJ2-7; CDR3 protein: CASIKTGAYEQYF; CDR3 DNA: TGTGCCAGCATCAAGACAGGGGCCTACGAGCAGTACTTC
clone size: NA; D gene: NA; V gene: TRBV13; J gene: TRBJ2-7; CDR3 protein: CASSLAQVEQYF; CDR3 DNA: TGTGCCAGCAGCTTAGCCCAGGTCGAGCAGTACTTC
clone size: NA; D gene: NA; V gene: TRBV6-5; J gene: TRBJ1-5; CDR3 protein: CASSSRNQPQHF; CDR3 DNA: TGTGCCAGCAGTTCACGCAATCAGCCCCAGCATTTT
clone size: NA; D gene: NA; V gene: TRBV9; J gene: TRBJ2-2; CDR3 protein: CASSTRDTGELFF; CDR3 DNA: TGTGCCAGCAGCACAAGGGACACCGGGGAGCTGTTTTTT
clone size: NA; D gene: TRBD1; V gene: TRBV5-5; J gene: TRBJ1-2; CDR3 protein: CASSPQGQLYGYTF; CDR3 DNA: TGTGCCAGCAGCCCACAGGGACAGCTCTATGGCTACACCTTC
clone size: NA; D gene: TRBD2; V gene: TRBV6-5; J gene: TRBJ2-7; CDR3 protein: CASTHGGEGYEQYF; CDR3 DNA: TGTGCCAGCACCCACGGGGGGGAGGGCTACGAGCAGTACTTC
clone size: NA; D gene: TRBD2; V gene: TRBV28; J gene: TRBJ2-5; CDR3 protein: CASGRVAGQETQYF; CDR3 DNA: TGTGCCAGCGGCCGAGTAGCGGGGCAAGAGACCCAGTACTTC
clone size: NA; D gene: TRBD1; V gene: TRBV19; J gene: TRBJ1-2; CDR3 protein: CASSLTTGYGYTF; CDR3 DNA: TGTGCCAGTAGTCTCACGACAGGGTATGGCTACACCTTC
clone size: NA; D gene: TRBD2; V gene: TRBV27; J gene: TRBJ2-2; CDR3 protein: CASSPRLAGTGELFF; CDR3 DNA: TGTGCCAGCAGTCCCCGACTAGCGGGAACCGGGGAGCTGTTTTTT
clone size: NA; D gene: NA; V gene: TRBV4-1; J gene: TRBJ1-5; CDR3 protein: CASSQVGTAGNQPQHF; CDR3 DNA: TGCGCCAGCAGCCAAGTGGGTACGGCTGGCAATCAGCCCCAGCATTTT
clone size: once; D gene: TRBD2; V gene: TRBV5-1; J gene: TRBJ2-7; CDR3 protein: CASSLGLAGSYEQYF; CDR3 DNA: TGCGCCAGCAGCTTGGGGCTAGCGGGAAGCTACGAGCAGTACTTC
clone size: once; D gene: TRBD1; V gene: TRBV7-9; J gene: TRBJ2-7; CDR3 protein: CASSPGQGYEQYF; CDR3 DNA: TGTGCCAGCAGCCCGGGACAGGGCTACGAGCAGTACTTC
clone size: NA; D gene: TRBD1; V gene: TRBV6-5; J gene: TRBJ1-1; CDR3 protein: CASSYHSGQRNTEAFF; CDR3 DNA: TGTGCCAGCAGTTACCACTCGGGACAGCGGAACACTGAAGCTTTCTTT
clone size: NA; D gene: NA; V gene: TRBV5-1; J gene: TRBJ1-4; CDR3 protein: CASSLSATNEKLFF; CDR3 DNA: TGCGCCAGCAGCTTGTCGGCAACTAATGAAAAACTGTTTTTT
clone size: NA; D gene: TRBD1; V gene: TRBV29-1; J gene: TRBJ2-7; CDR3 protein: CSTQGQGGSYEQYF; CDR3 DNA: TGCAGCACACAAGGACAGGGGGGATCCTACGAGCAGTACTTC
clone size: NA; D gene: NA; V gene: TRBV25-1; J gene: TRBJ1-1; CDR3 protein: CASSEKGGTEAFF; CDR3 DNA: TGTGCCAGCAGTGAAAAAGGGGGCACTGAAGCTTTCTTT
clone size: NA; D gene: NA; V gene: TRBV7-2; J gene: TRBJ1-5; CDR3 protein: CASSSGPRGNQPQHF; CDR3 DNA: TGTGCCAGCAGCTCAGGGCCGAGGGGCAATCAGCCCCAGCATTTT
clone size: NA; D gene: TRBD2; V gene: TRBV19; J gene: TRBJ2-3; CDR3 protein: CASKLAGYTDTQYF; CDR3 DNA: TGTGCCAGTAAGCTAGCGGGATACACAGATACGCAGTATTTT